This T cell receptor beta chain was identified during a study of T-cell reconstitution after alpha-beta-depleted transplantation in children. Study-level findings and limits: Newly produced T cells mostly provided counts and TCRbeta diversity after one year, as hyperexpanded clones declined. Alpha-beta T cells present about two months after transplant were reported to originate from several hundred expanded graft clones.

The library targeted TCRbeta and was prepared with unique molecular identifiers. TCRdb processed the PCR reads anew with MiXCR; each CDR3 protein has one entry. This sample carries more than 200,000 distinct CDR3 sequences, approximately 15% of them seen once, and the ten largest clones take roughly two fifths. Comments on this clonotype: Its antigen is unknown.

Germline V gives CDR1 MDHEN, CDR2 SYDVKM. J gave up 7 bases and V 5 bases, and 7 bases lay outside the gene matches. The CDR3 runs to 14 residues. The origin of this receptor is a male patient under 10 years old who had a stem cell transplant for acute lymphoblastic leukemia, so the T cells may come from the graft donor. The chain combines TRBV28 with TRBJ1-2, with 10 bases matching TRBD1. The material was PBMCs, mostly from graft donor cells, obtained 360 days after TCRalphabeta/CD19-depleted stem cell transplant. This CDR3 is CASSITGTGVGYTF. The DNA of the CDR3 is TGTGCCAGCAGTATAACCGGGACAGGGGTTGGCTACACCTTC.